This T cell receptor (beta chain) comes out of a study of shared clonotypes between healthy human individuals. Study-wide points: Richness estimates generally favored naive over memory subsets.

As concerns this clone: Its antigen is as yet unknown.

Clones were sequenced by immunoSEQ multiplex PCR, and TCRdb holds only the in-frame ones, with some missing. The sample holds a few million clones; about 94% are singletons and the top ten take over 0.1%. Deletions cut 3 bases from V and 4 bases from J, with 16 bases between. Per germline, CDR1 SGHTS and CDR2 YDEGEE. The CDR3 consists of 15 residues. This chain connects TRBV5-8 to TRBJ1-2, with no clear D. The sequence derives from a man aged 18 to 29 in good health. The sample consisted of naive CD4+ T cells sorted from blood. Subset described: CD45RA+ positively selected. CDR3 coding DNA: TGTGCCAGCAGCTCAGCGGGCTCTTTAGGCTATGGCTACACCTTC. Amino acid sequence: CASSSAGSLGYGYTF.